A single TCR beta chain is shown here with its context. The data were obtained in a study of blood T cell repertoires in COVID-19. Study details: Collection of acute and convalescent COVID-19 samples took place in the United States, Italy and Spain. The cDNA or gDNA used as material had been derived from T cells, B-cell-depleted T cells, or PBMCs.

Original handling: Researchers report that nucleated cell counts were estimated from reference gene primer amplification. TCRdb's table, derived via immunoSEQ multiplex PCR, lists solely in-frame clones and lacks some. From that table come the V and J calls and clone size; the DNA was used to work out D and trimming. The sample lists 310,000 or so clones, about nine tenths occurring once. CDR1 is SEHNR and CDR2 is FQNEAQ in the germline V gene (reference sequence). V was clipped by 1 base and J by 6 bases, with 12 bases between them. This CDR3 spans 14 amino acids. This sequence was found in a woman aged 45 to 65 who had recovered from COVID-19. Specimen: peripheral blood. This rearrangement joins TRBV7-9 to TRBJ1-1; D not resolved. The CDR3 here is CASSLGQRVAEAFF. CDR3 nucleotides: TGTGCCAGCAGCTTAGGGCAGAGGGTCGCTGAAGCTTTCTTT.